A single sample gave rise to the 3 T cell receptor beta chains below, sequenced in a study of blood T cell repertoires in COVID-19. Profiled with immunoSEQ multiplex PCR; TCRdb holds only in-frame clones, not every one. The table has 300,000 to 350,000 clones, over 85% seen once. Material for sequencing was PBMCs or T cells enriched from blood (not recorded which). All receptors come from a woman in her twenties or thirties who had recovered from COVID-19.

V gene TRBV30 combines with J gene TRBJ1-5; possibly TRBD1 for D (5 bases). The CDR3 covers 16 residues. Germline V gene data show CDR1 as GTSNPN and CDR2 as SVGIG (reference sequence). V was cut by 3 bases and J by 1 base, with 16 bases left in between. This CDR3 is CAWSGGLSGSNQPQHF. In nucleotides, the CDR3 is TGTGCCTGGAGCGGGGGGTTGTCGGGAAGCAATCAGCCCCAGCATTTT.

This clone has just one count. This rearrangement joins TRBV27 to TRBJ1-5; D may be TRBD1 (6 bases). Trimming left V 3 bases short and J 4 bases short, with 16 bases between. The CDR3 extends over 16 amino acids. Germline V gene sequence: CDR1 MNHEY, CDR2 SMNVEV (reference sequence). The CDR3 is CASSFLKDRKNQPQHF. DNA of the CDR3: TGTGCCAGCAGTTTCCTAAAGGACAGAAAGAATCAGCCCCAGCATTTT.

The table lists this clone with a count of one. The chain employs TRBV2 and TRBJ1-4, with 7 bases identical to TRBD1. V lost 5 bases to trimming and J lost 8 bases; unmatched junction nucleotides: 8. The CDR3 extends over 14 amino acids. Germline CDR1 reads SNHLY; CDR2 reads FYNNEI. The CDR3 DNA sequence: TGTGCCAGCAGTCTACAGGGGTTTGAGGAAAAACTGTTTTTT. This encodes CASSLQGFEEKLFF.